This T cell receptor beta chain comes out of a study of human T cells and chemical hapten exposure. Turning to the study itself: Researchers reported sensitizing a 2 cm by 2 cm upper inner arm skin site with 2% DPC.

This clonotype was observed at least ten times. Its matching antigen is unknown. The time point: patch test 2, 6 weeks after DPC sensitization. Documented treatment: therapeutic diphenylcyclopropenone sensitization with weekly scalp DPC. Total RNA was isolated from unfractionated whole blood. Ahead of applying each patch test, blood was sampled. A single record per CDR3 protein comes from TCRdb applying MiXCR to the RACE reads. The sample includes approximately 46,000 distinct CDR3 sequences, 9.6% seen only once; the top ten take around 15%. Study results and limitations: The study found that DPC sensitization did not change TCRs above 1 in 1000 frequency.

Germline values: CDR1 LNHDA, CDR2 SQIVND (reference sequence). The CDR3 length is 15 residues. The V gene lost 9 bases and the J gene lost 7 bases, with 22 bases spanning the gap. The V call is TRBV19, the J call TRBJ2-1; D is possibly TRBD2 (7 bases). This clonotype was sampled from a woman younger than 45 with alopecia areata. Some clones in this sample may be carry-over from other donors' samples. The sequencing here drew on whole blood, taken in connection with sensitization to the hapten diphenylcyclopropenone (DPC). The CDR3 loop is CASTPPGGARNEQFF. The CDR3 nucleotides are TGTGCCAGCACACCTCCTGGGGGGGCTCGAAATGAGCAGTTCTTC.